These 9 T cell receptor beta chains share one sample of origin, sequenced in a study of shared clonotypes between healthy human individuals. Method: immunoSEQ multiplex PCR; TCRdb's copy keeps in-frame clones and lacks some. The sample carries 2,500,000 or so clones, around 92% recorded once. Sequences were obtained from naive CD4+ T cells from PBMCs. As to subset: CD45RA+ positively selected. The receptors here all came from a man aged 18 to 29 in good health. Some clones in this sample may be carry-over from other donors' samples.

The CDR3 protein is CASSLVPGQGEKLFF. CDR3 DNA: TGCGCCAGCAGCTTGGTACCGGGACAGGGTGAAAAACTGTTTTTT. The chain is built from TRBV5-1 and TRBJ1-4; TRBD1 agrees at 9 bases. CDR3 size: 15 residues. Trimming removed 0 bases from V and 7 bases from J; junction bases left unmatched: 4. Germline values: CDR1 SGHRS, CDR2 YFSETQ.

This clone appeared a single time. This chain connects TRBV29-1 to TRBJ2-3, with D unresolved. CDR1 is SQVTM, CDR2 ANQGSEA, per germline. The CDR3 runs 14 residues. V was pared by 4 bases and J by 2 bases, with 13 bases between. The CDR3 DNA is TGCAGCGTTGCGGCCATAGGATCCACAGATACGCAGTATTTT. Translated, it gives CSVAAIGSTDTQYF.

The CDR3 DNA reads TGTGCCAGCAGCTTTTCCAGGGTGTCAGCGGGAGTTATCGGCGAGCAGTACTTC. Protein sequence: CASSFSRVSAGVIGEQYF. The chain has TRBV5-5 and TRBJ2-7, with 8 bases fitting TRBD2. Germline V lookup: CDR1 SGHKS, CDR2 YYEKEE (reference sequence). Germline trimming cut 2 bases from V and 6 bases from J; bases unmatched to any gene: 19. The CDR3 extends over 18 amino acids.

This sequence joins TRBV5-1 and TRBJ2-3; either TRBD1 or TRBD2 may supply D (6 bases each). Trimming removed 6 bases from V and 0 bases from J, with 11 bases in between. The CDR3 runs to 14 residues. The germline CDR1 and CDR2 sequences are SGHRS and YFSETQ. The CDR3: CASNPGASTDTQYF. The CDR3 DNA is TGCGCCAGCAATCCGGGGGCTAGCACAGATACGCAGTATTTT.

This chain joins TRBV5-1 and TRBJ1-1; D is unresolved. V lost 1 base and J lost 4, with 11 bases in between. CDR1 SGHRS and CDR2 YFSETQ come from the germline V gene. The CDR3 covers 14 residues. The CDR3 sequence: CASSLTGFGTEAFF. The CDR3 DNA reads TGCGCCAGCAGCTTGACGGGGTTCGGCACTGAAGCTTTCTTT.

This clone has just a few counts. This sequence joins TRBV7-9 and TRBJ1-5, with a tentative D call TRBD1 (6 bases). CDR1 SEHNR and CDR2 FQNEAQ come from the germline V gene (reference sequence). This CDR3 comprises 14 residues. V was shortened by 5 bases and J by 4 bases, with 12 bases between the two germline ends. As DNA, the CDR3 is TGTGCCAGCAGCCCAGGGGACACTAATCAGCCCCAGCATTTT. Its translation is CASSPGDTNQPQHF.

This clone was seen more than once but under ten times. This sequence joins TRBV10-1 and TRBJ1-1; D gene uncertain. V lost 9 bases and J 4 bases, leaving 6 bases between the germline ends. The CDR3 is 10 amino acids. Germline V gene sequence: CDR1 WNHNN, CDR2 SYGVQD (reference sequence). The CDR3 reads CARNRTEAFF. The CDR3 DNA reads as TGCGCCAGAAACCGCACTGAAGCTTTCTTT.

The chain joins TRBV4-3 to TRBJ1-1; D not resolved. This CDR3 has 16 residues. Trimming stripped 0 bases from V and 0 bases from J, with 11 bases between. CDR1 and CDR2 (germline): LGHNA, YSLEER. The CDR3 DNA sequence: TGCGCCAGCAGCCAAGATCGTCGCCCCGTGAACACTGAAGCTTTCTTT. Translated, it gives CASSQDRRPVNTEAFF.

The gene calls are TRBV2 and TRBJ2-1, with D uncertain. The germline CDR1 and CDR2 sequences are SNHLY and FYNNEI. V was cut by 3 bases and J by 2 bases, with 8 bases left in between. This CDR3 is 14 amino acids long. The CDR3 sequence: CASSENVAYNEQFF. The DNA for the CDR3 is TGTGCCAGCAGTGAGAACGTAGCCTACAATGAGCAGTTCTTC.